This T cell receptor (beta chain) was recovered during a study of cytomegalovirus exposure and HLA in healthy donors. Study-level points and caveats: In an earlier analysis, about 87% or about 30%: the productive usage of most TCR beta V segments.

This clone was recorded a few times. Its cognate antigen is unknown. J was trimmed by 2 bases and V by 8 bases; bases with no gene match: 8. The CDR3 contains 14 residues. Germline CDR1 is MNHEY and CDR2 is SVGAGI. With 60 Vbeta and 13 Jbeta primers, the PCR was carried out. Generated by immunoSEQ multiplex PCR, the TCRdb table keeps only in-frame clones and is missing some. The sample yields under 150,000 clones, more than 75% seen once. The chain has TRBV6-5 and TRBJ2-7; TRBD2 aligns across 8 bases. The material sequenced was PBMCs. The clonotype comes from a man aged 18 to 35 in good health and CMV-seronegative. The CDR3 loop is CASLGGEPPYEQYF. The CDR3, as DNA: TGTGCCAGCCTCGGGGGGGAGCCACCCTACGAGCAGTACTTC.